This TCR beta chain is from a study of cytotoxic CD8 clonotypes in ibrutinib-treated CLL. Study in general: Of the patients, about 12 were relapsed/refractory, under 16 treatment-naive and 17 to 18 IGHV unmutated. General study findings and limits: Whereas clonality rose at ibrutinib response, it declined toward baseline at progression. Baseline clonality exceeded age-matched healthy donors and tracked circulating CD8+ T-cell counts. Among the clonotypes, public ones were uncommon and contracted or held stable on treatment.

Repertoires were generated with immunoSEQ multiplex PCR, while TCRdb's copy carries only in-frame clones and drops some. Of hundreds of thousands of clones listed, around four fifths were seen once; the top ten hold 5.5% to 8%. Notes on this clone: Its target is unknown.

There are 15 residues in the CDR3. From germline, CDR1 is SGHVS and CDR2 FQNEAQ. The V segment lost 10 bases and the J segment 6 bases; nucleotides outside the gene matches: 16. This clonotype was sampled from a human donor with chronic lymphocytic leukemia. The sequenced sample was PBMCs, obtained before ibrutinib treatment. The chain links TRBV7-8 to TRBJ2-7; TRBD2 agrees at 9 bases. The CDR3 bases are TGTGCCACCCGGACCGAGAGCGGGAGGCGGCGCGAGCAGTACTTC. It codes for CATRTESGRRREQYF. Based on the CDR3 plus reference TRBV7-8 and TRBJ2-7, the full variable domain is GAGVSQSPRYKVAKRGQDVALRCDPISGHVSLFWYQQALGQGPEFLTYFQNEAQLDKSGLPSDRFFAERPEGSVSTLKIQRTQQEDSAVYLCATRTESGRRREQYFGPGTRLTVT.